This TCR beta chain emerged from a study of identical twins. Each CDR3 protein is one row after TCRdb ran MiXCR on the 5' RACE reads. The sample includes around 680,000 distinct CDR3 sequences, less than 10% seen only once; the top ten take around 0.95%. Germline lookup yields CDR1 MNHNY and CDR2 SVGAGI (reference sequence). This CDR3 contains 11 residues. Between the trimmed V and J ends, which lost 3 bases and 6 bases, there was a span of 6 bases. In this sample, this clonotype turned up many times. This sample also appeared in a second study, on yellow fever vaccine responses in identical twins.

The sequence was obtained from a woman under 30 in good health. Specimen: PBMCs. The V and J genes are TRBV6-6 and TRBJ2-7; D is undetermined. In DNA, the CDR3 is TGTGCCAGCAGTTATGATCTCGAGCAGTACTTC. This sequence encodes CASSYDLEQYF.